This T cell receptor (beta chain) is drawn from a study of Tregs in tolerant kidney transplant recipients (dated by TCRdb to 2018 to 2020). Regarding the complete study: Before combined kidney and bone marrow transplantation, this study identified donor-specific regulatory T cells using TCRbeta sequencing and then followed those same cells after transplant. What the authors observed across the whole study: For some patients, the PCR primers changed as time went on, which meant samples from those patients could not be compared with one another at the nucleotide level. Expanding Tregs with activated donor B cells appeared to identify the most biologically relevant and donor-specific TCRbeta repertoire. Biological reproducibility was not directly addressed, though technical replication error appeared minimal. The study was limited by small patient numbers, and the findings need validation in larger populations and under other immunosuppression protocols. Donor-specific Treg expansion was found to exceed global Treg expansion in tolerant patients, suggesting antigen-driven rather than nonspecific expansion.

Worth noting for this clone: Its antigen is still unknown. Within one base of it there is no much larger clone, and no base qualities were kept.

Genomic DNA was extracted from sorted cells with the QIAGEN DNeasy Blood and Tissue Kit for TCRbeta CDR3 sequencing. Through immunoSEQ, high-throughput TCRbeta CDR3 sequencing was done commercially, including PCR amplification with internal controls and bias correction. In the authors' own workflow: Unique productive TCRbeta sequences were defined by CDR3 nucleotide sequence when primers matched and otherwise by CDR3 amino acid sequence together with Vbeta and Jbeta genes. Sorting error was corrected by removing sequences shared between sorted populations at a frequency ratio of 2:1 or less, and the remaining shared sequences were assigned to the higher population. Sequences were defined as donor-reactive when expanded at least 5-fold in CFSE-low cells versus unstimulated cells and present at a frequency of at least 0.01% in CFSE-low cells. Repertoire divergence was quantified by Jensen-Shannon divergence using the top 100 TCRbeta sequences ranked by frequency. When a sample had multiple sequencing runs, each run was corrected for sorting error separately and the runs were then pooled. TCRdb took this table from immuneACCESS and kept in-frame rearrangements with V and J called. Such tables lack part of the clones; where checked against another copy, unresolved V genes explain under half of the gap, and the rest is unexplained. The DNA was the basis for D and trimming; V, J and clone size are from that table. The sample profile shows about 81,000 clones; about 91% of them were found once. In total, the top ten clones hold around 1.4% of the sample.

Transplants used related donors with nonmyeloablative bone marrow transplantation; mixed chimerism was transient in the human trials. Unstimulated Tregs (CD4+CD25+CD127-), CD4+ non-Tregs (CD4+CD25-), CD4 and CD8 cells were FACS-sorted from thawed PBMCs. 4 combined kidney and bone marrow transplant recipients from the ITN036ST trial were included as patients, and samples were available only from these trial subjects. Healthy control blood was processed to PBMCs with a Ficoll density gradient and then cryopreserved, whereas patient PBMCs were collected both before and after transplant. CDR1 and CDR2 are read off the germline V gene (reference sequence) as DFQATT and SNEGSKA. The CDR3 spans 11 residues, from the cysteine through the phenylalanine. Solely the CDR3 DNA is kept, with 33 bases framed from the first base. V sheds 7 bases and J sheds 2 bases, leaving 5 bases between their ends.

Material: CD4+ T cells from blood (PBMCs), obtained 24 months after the transplant. The receptor chain draws on TRBV20-1 and TRBJ2-2; the D gene lacks a confident call. The TCR was taken from a human patient who received a combined kidney and bone marrow transplant. After a transplant, some T cells may have been passed on by the graft donor. This receptor carries the CDR3 CSVFNTGELFF. At the DNA level, the sequence is TGCAGTGTATTTAACACCGGGGAGCTGTTTTTT.